The T cell receptor beta chain under discussion was sequenced for a study of T-cell memory formation after mild COVID-19. TCRdb reprocessed the 5' RACE reads via MiXCR and lists one record per CDR3 protein. The data contain about 560,000 distinct CDR3 sequences, roughly a fifth of them singletons. CDR3 length equals 13 residues. From germline, CDR1 is SQVTM and CDR2 ANQGSEA. V was clipped by 4 bases and J by 6 bases; unmatched bases: 7. Study-wide findings and caveats: Those CD4+ clones that contracted were mainly in CM and EM (CD8+ ones in EMRA). Pre-infection memory harbored some responding clones, suggesting cross-reactive memory joined.

This clonotype turned up a few times. Its antigen is as yet unknown. The specimen sequenced was PBMCs or a T cell subset sorted from them (not recorded which). The receptor's source is an adult woman who had mild COVID-19 (a few samples of this study predate the infection). Cell type and time point are not known. The chain is built from TRBV29-1 and TRBJ2-7; TRBD1 matches 9 bases. CDR3 bases: TGCAGCGTTGTCTGGGACAGGGTCAGCGAGCAGTACTTC. It is translated as CSVVWDRVSEQYF.